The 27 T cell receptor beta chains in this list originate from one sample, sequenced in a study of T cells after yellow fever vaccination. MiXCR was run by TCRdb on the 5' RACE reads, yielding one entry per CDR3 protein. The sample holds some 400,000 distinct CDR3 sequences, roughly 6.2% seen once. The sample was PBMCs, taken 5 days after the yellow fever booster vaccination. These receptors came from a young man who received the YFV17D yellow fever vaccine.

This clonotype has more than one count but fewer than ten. This CDR3 is CASSFSVWADTQYF. The CDR3 DNA reads as TGTGCCAGCAGCTTCTCGGTGTGGGCAGATACGCAGTATTTT. V usage is TRBV5-6 and J usage is TRBJ2-3, with unresolved D. Germline V gene data show CDR1 as SGHDT and CDR2 as YYEEEE. The CDR3 is 14 amino acids. V was shortened by 2 bases and J by 4 bases, with 11 bases between the two germline ends.

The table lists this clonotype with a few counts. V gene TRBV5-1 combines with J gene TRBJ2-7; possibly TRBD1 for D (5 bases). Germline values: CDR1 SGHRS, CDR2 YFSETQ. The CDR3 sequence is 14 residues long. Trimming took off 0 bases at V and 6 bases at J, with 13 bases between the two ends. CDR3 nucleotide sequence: TGCGCCAGCAGCTTGGAGGGGTTGTCGGGCGAGCAGTACTTC. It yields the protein CASSLEGLSGEQYF.

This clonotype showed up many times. CDR3 amino acids: CAISANRDRGLETQYF. The CDR3 bases are TGTGCCATCAGTGCCAACCGGGACAGGGGTTTGGAGACCCAGTACTTC. V gene TRBV10-3 combines with J gene TRBJ2-5, with 10 bases fitting TRBD1. Losses at the gene ends were 4 bases for V and 5 bases for J; bases not matched to a gene: 10. Germline lookup yields CDR1 ENHRY and CDR2 SYGVKD. The CDR3 extends over 16 amino acids.

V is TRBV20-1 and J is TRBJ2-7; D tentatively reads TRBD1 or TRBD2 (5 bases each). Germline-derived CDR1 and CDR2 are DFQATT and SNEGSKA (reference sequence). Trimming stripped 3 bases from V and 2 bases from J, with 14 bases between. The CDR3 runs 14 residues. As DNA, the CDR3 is TGCAGTGCTAGTTTCGGGACGGGCCCCTACGAGCAGTACTTC. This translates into CSASFGTGPYEQYF.

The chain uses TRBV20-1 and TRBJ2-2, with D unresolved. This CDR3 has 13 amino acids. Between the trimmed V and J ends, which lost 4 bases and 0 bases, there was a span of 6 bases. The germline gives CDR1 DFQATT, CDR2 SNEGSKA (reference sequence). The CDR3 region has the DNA TGCAGTGCTACCTTTTCGAACACCGGGGAGCTGTTTTTT. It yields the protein CSATFSNTGELFF.

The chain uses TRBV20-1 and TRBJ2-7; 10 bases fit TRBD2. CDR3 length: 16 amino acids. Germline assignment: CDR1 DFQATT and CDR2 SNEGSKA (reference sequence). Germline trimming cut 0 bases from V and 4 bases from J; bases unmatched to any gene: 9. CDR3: CSAREPTSGTLYEQYF. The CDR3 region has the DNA TGCAGTGCTAGAGAGCCTACTAGCGGGACGCTTTACGAGCAGTACTTC.

The CDR3 DNA sequence: TGCAGTGCAGATAGGGACGGTAATGAGCAGTTCTTC. Protein: CSADRDGNEQFF. The J gene is TRBJ2-1, the V gene TRBV20-1; D could derive from TRBD1 or TRBD2 (5 bases each). CDR3 length: 12 amino acids. The V end was cut by 6 bases, the J end by 7 bases, with 13 bases between. The germline V gene encodes CDR1 DFQATT and CDR2 SNEGSKA (reference sequence).

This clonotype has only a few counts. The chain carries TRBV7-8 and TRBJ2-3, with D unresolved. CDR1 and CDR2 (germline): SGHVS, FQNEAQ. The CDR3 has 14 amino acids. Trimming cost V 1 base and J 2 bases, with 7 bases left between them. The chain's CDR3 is CASSLDSYTDTQYF. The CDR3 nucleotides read TGTGCCAGCAGCTTAGACAGCTACACAGATACGCAGTATTTT.

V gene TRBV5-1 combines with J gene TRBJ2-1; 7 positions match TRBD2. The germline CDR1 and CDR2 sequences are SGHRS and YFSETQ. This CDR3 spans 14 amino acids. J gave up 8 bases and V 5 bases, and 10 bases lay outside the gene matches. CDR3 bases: TGCGCCAGCAGTACGGGCGGGAGTATGGATGAGCAGTTCTTC. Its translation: CASSTGGSMDEQFF.

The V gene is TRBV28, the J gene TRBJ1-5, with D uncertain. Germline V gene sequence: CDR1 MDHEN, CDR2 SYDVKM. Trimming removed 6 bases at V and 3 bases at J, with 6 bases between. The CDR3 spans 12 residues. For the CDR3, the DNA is TGTGCCAGCAGGGGCACCAATCAGCCCCAGCATTTT. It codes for CASRGTNQPQHF.

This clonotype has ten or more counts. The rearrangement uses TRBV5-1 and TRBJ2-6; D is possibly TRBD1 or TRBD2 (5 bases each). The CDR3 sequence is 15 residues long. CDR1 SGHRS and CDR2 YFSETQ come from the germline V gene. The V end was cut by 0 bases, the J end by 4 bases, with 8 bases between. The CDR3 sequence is CASSLGGSGANVLTF. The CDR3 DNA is TGCGCCAGCAGCTTGGGGGGGTCCGGGGCCAACGTCCTGACTTTC.

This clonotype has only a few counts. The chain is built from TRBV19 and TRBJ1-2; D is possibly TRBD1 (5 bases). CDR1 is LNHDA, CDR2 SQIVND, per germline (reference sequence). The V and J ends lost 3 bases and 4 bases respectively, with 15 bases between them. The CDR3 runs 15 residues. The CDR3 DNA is TGTGCCAGTAGTATGGGGCAGGGAGGATCCTATGGCTACACCTTC. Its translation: CASSMGQGGSYGYTF.

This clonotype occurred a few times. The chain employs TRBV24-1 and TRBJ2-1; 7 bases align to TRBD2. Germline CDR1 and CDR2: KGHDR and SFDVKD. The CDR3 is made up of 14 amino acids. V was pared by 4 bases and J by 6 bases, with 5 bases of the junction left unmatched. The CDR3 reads CATSEAGVLNEQFF. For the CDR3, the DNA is TGTGCCACCAGTGAGGCGGGAGTTCTCAATGAGCAGTTCTTC.

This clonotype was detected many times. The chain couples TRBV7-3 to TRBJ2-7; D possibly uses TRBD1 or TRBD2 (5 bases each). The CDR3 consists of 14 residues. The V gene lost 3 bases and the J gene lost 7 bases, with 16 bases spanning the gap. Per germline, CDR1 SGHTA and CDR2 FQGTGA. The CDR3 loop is CASSFVGTAGEQYF. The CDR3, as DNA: TGTGCCAGCAGCTTCGTCGGGACGGCCGGGGAGCAGTACTTC. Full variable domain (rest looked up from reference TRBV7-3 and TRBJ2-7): GAGVSQTPSNKVTEKGKYVELRCDPISGHTALYWYRQSLGQGPEFLIYFQGTGAADDSGLPNDRFFAVRPEGSVSTLKIQRTERGDSAVYLCASSFVGTAGEQYFGPGTRLTVT.

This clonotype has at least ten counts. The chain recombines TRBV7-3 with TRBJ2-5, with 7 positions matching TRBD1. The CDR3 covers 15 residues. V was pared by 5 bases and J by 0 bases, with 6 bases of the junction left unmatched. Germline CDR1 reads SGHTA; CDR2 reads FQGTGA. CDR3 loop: CASSPGTAYQETQYF. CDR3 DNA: TGTGCCAGCAGCCCAGGGACAGCGTACCAAGAGACCCAGTACTTC. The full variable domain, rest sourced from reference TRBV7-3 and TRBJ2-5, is GAGVSQTPSNKVTEKGKYVELRCDPISGHTALYWYRQSLGQGPEFLIYFQGTGAADDSGLPNDRFFAVRPEGSVSTLKIQRTERGDSAVYLCASSPGTAYQETQYFGPGTRLLVL.

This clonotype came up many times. CDR3 protein: CAIRGNGHTGELFF. CDR3 nucleotide sequence: TGTGCCATCAGGGGTAATGGCCACACCGGGGAGCTGTTTTTT. The chain uses TRBV10-3 and TRBJ2-2; D remains ambiguous. Germline-derived CDR1 and CDR2 are ENHRY and SYGVKD. V was cut by 6 bases and J by 3 bases, with 11 bases left in between. CDR3 length equals 14 residues.

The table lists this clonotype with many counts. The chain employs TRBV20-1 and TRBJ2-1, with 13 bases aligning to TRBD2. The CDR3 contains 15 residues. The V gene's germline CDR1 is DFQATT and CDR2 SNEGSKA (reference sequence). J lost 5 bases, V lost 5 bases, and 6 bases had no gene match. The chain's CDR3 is CSAATSGRADNEQFF. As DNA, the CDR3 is TGCAGTGCTGCTACTAGCGGGAGGGCTGACAATGAGCAGTTCTTC.

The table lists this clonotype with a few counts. The CDR3 DNA reads TGTGCCAGCAGGACCGGGACTAGCGGGAAGGGGGCGCAGTATTTT. It yields the protein CASRTGTSGKGAQYF. This chain joins TRBV5-4 and TRBJ2-3; 13 nucleotides match TRBD2. Germline values: CDR1 SGHNT, CDR2 YYREEE (reference sequence). After removal of 5 bases from V and 10 bases from J, the junction contained 10 bases not matched to a gene. This CDR3 is built from 15 residues.

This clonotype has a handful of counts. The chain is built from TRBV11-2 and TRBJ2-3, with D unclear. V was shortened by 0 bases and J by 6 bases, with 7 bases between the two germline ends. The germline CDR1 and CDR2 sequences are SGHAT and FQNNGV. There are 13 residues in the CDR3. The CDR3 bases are TGTGCCAGCAGCTTAGATTTCGGGGATACGCAGTATTTT. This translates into CASSLDFGDTQYF.

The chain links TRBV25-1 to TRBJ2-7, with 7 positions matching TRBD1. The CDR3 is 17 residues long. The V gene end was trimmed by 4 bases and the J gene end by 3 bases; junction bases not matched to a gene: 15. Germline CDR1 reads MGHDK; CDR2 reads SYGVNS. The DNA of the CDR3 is TGTGCCAGCAGTGCCCCGCCCGGGACAGATAATTTCTACGAGCAGTACTTC. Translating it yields CASSAPPGTDNFYEQYF.

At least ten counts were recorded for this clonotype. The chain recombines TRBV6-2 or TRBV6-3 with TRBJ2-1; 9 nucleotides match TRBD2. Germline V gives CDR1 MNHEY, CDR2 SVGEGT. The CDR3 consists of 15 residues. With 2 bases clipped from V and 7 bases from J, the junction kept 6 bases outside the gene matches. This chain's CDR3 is CASSYEREDENEQFF. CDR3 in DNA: TGTGCCAGCAGTTACGAGCGGGAGGACGAGAATGAGCAGTTCTTC.

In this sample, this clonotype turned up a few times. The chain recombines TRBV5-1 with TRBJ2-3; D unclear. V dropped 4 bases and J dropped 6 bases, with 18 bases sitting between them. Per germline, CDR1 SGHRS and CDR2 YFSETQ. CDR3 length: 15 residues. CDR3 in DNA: TGCGCCAGCAGCACCAATTACGCCCCTTCCGATACGCAGTATTTT. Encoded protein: CASSTNYAPSDTQYF.

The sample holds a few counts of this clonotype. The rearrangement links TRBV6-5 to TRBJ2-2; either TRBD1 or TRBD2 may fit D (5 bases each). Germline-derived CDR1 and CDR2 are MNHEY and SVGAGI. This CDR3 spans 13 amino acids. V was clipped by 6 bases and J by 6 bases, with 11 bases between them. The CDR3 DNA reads TGTGCCAGCAGATTAAAGGGACCCGGGGAGCTGTTTTTT. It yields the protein CASRLKGPGELFF.

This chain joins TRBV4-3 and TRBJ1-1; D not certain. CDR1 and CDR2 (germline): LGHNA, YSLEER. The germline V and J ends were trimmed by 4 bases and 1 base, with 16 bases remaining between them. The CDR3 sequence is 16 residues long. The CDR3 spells CASSPSAGSSNTEAFF. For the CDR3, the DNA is TGCGCCAGCAGCCCATCAGCCGGGTCTTCGAACACTGAAGCTTTCTTT.

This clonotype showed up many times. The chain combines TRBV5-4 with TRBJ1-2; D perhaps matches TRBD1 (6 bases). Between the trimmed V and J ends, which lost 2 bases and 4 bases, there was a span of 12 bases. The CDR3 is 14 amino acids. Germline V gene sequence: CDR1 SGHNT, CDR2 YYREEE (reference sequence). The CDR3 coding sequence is TGTGCCAGCAGCTTCGGGCAGGGGTCCTATGGCTACACCTTC. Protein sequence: CASSFGQGSYGYTF.

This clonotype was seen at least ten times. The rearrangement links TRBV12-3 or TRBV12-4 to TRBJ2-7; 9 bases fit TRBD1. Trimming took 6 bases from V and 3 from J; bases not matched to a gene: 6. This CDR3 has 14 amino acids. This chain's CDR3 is CASRPGQGLYEQYF. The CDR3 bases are TGTGCCAGCAGACCGGGACAGGGACTCTACGAGCAGTACTTC.

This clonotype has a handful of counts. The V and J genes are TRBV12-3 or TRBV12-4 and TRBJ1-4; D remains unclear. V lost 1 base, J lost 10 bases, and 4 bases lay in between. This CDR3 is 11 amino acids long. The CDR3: CASSLGGKLFF. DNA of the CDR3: TGTGCCAGCAGTTTAGGTGGAAAACTGTTTTTT.